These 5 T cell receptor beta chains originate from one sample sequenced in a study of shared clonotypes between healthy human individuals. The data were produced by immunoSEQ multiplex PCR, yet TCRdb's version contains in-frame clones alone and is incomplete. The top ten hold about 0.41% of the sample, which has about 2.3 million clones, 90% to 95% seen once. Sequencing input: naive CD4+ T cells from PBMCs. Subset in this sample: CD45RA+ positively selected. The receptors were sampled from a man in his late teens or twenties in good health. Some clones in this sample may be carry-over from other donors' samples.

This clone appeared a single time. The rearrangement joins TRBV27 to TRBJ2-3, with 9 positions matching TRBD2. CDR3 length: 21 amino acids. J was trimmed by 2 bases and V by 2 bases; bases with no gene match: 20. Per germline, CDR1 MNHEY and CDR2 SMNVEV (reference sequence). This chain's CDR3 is CASSLIHPWREGQLLTDTQYF. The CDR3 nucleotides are TGTGCCAGCAGTTTAATTCACCCCTGGCGGGAGGGCCAATTACTCACAGATACGCAGTATTTT.

The CDR3 loop reads CSVEDRRDTEAFF. CDR3 nucleotides: TGCAGCGTTGAAGATCGGCGTGACACTGAAGCTTTCTTT. The gene calls are TRBV29-1 and TRBJ1-1; D call uncertain. The CDR3 is made up of 13 amino acids. Between the trimmed V and J ends, which lost 0 bases and 3 bases, there was a span of 8 bases. CDR1 SQVTM and CDR2 ANQGSEA come from the germline V gene.

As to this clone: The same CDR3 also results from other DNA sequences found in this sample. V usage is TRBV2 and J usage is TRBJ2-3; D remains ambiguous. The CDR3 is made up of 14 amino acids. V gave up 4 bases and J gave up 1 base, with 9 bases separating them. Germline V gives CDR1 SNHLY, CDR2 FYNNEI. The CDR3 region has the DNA TGTGCCAGCAGTGGGCAAGGCGGCACAGATACGCAGTATTTT. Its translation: CASSGQGGTDTQYF.

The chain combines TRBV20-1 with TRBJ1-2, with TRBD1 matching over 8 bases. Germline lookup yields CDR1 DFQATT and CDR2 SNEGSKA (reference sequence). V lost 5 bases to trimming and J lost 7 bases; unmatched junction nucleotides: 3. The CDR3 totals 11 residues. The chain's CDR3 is CSADDRGGYTF. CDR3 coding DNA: TGCAGTGCTGATGACAGGGGTGGCTACACCTTC.

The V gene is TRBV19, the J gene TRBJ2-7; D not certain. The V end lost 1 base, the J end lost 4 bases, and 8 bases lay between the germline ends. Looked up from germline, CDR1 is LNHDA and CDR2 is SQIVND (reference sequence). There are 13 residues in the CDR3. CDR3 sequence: CASSIGSLYEQYF. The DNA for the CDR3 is TGTGCCAGTAGTATAGGAAGTTTATACGAGCAGTACTTC.